One and the same sample provided the 8 T cell receptor beta chains below, sequenced in a study of T cell repertoires in cytomegalovirus infection. The antigens these receptors bind are not known. Each CDR3 protein gets one entry after TCRdb re-called the reads with MiXCR. Seen here are around 310,000 distinct CDR3 sequences, about 27% observed once, and the top ten hold about 19%. The material was cultured PBMCs, obtained from culture after CMV antigen stimulation. Every receptor here comes from a human donor in good health (CMV status not recorded). Some clones in this sample may be carry-over from other donors' samples.

The chain uses TRBV28 and TRBJ1-1; no firm D call. The CDR3 runs to 15 residues. Germline V gives CDR1 MDHEN, CDR2 SYDVKM. V lost 3 bases and J 0 bases, leaving 11 bases between the germline ends. DNA for the CDR3: TGTGCCAGCAGTTTGAGGCAGACTTTGAACACTGAAGCTTTCTTT. It translates to CASSLRQTLNTEAFF.

The genes are TRBV7-2 and TRBJ2-1; D is perhaps TRBD2 (7 bases). CDR1 and CDR2 (germline): SGHTA, FQGNSA. Deletions cut 2 bases from V and 7 bases from J, with 15 bases between. This CDR3 has 15 residues. CDR3 sequence (DNA): TGTGCCAGCAGCTTAATAGGGGGGGGGGGTAATGAGCAGTTCTTC. Its protein product is CASSLIGGGGNEQFF.

This clonotype was found a few times. The gene calls are TRBV5-4 and TRBJ2-2, with 10 bases matching TRBD2. Trimming cost V 0 bases and J 10 bases; bases outside gene matches: 9. This CDR3 has 16 amino acids. Germline-derived CDR1 and CDR2 are SGHNT and YYREEE (reference sequence). The CDR3 sequence is CASSLVGLAGAPELFF. The CDR3, as DNA: TGTGCCAGCAGCTTGGTGGGGCTAGCGGGGGCCCCGGAGCTGTTTTTT. Drawing the rest from reference TRBV5-4 and TRBJ2-2, the complete variable domain is ETGVTQSPTHLIKTRGQQVTLRCSSQSGHNTVSWYQQALGQGPQFIFQYYREEENGRGNFPPRFSGLQFPNYSSELNVNALELDDSALYLCASSLVGLAGAPELFFGEGSRLTVL.

This chain uses TRBV25-1 with TRBJ2-3; D gene unclear. CDR3 length equals 13 residues. V lost 5 bases to trimming and J lost 13 bases, with 19 bases between them. The germline CDR1 and CDR2 sequences are MGHDK and SYGVNS. The CDR3 DNA reads TGTGCCAGCAGTAGATACGAACGAAGGATTGAGTATTTT. As protein: CASSRYERRIEYF.

Many counts were recorded for this clonotype. Written as DNA, the CDR3 is TGTGCCAGCAGGAAGACTAGCGAGCCGACCCAGTACTTC. Encoded protein: CASRKTSEPTQYF. The V and J genes are TRBV7-2 and TRBJ2-5; 8 nucleotides agree with TRBD2. Per germline, CDR1 SGHTA and CDR2 FQGNSA. This CDR3 comprises 13 residues. The J segment lost 7 bases and the V segment lost 6 bases, leaving 7 bases of the junction unmatched.

This clonotype occurred a few times. One end of the junction is discordant with germline, which a read error may explain. The V call is TRBV18, the J call TRBJ1-5; D is unresolved. This CDR3 has 15 amino acids. Germline assignment: CDR1 KGHSH and CDR2 LQKENI. CDR3: CASSPRAQSNQPQHF. The CDR3 bases are TGTGCCAGCTCCCCACGGGCGCAGAGCAATCAGCCCCAGCATTTT.

J is TRBJ1-1 and V is TRBV7-9; 9 bases are a match to TRBD1. CDR1 SEHNR and CDR2 FQNEAQ come from the germline V gene (reference sequence). The J segment lost 4 bases and the V segment lost 3 bases, leaving 3 bases of the junction unmatched. The CDR3 sequence is 14 residues long. The CDR3 spells CASSFRQGVTEAFF. The CDR3 DNA sequence: TGTGCCAGCAGCTTTAGACAGGGGGTCACTGAAGCTTTCTTT.

The chain couples TRBV20-1 to TRBJ2-5; TRBD2 matches 8 bases. Germline V CDR1 and CDR2: DFQATT, SNEGSKA (reference sequence). The CDR3 runs 17 residues. V shed 4 bases and J 3 bases; nucleotides not matched to a gene: 16. CDR3 region: CSAKSLLTGGPEETQYF. The CDR3, as DNA: TGCAGTGCTAAATCCCTACTGACGGGGGGGCCGGAAGAGACCCAGTACTTC.